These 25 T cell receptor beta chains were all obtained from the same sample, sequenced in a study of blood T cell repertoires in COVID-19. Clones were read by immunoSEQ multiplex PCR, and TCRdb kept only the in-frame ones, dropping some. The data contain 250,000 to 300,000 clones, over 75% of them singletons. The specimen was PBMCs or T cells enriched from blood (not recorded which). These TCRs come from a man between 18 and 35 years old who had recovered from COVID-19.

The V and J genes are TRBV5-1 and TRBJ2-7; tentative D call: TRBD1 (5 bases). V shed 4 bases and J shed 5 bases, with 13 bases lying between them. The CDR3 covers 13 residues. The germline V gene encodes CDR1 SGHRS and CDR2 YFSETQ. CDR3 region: CASSPADRDEQYF. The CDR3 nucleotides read TGCGCCAGCAGCCCCGCTGACAGAGACGAGCAGTACTTC.

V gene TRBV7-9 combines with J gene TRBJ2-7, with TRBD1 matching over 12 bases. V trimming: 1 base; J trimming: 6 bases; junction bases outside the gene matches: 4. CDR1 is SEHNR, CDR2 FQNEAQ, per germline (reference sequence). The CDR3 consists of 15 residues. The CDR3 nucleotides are TGTGCCAGCAGCTTAGAGGGGGACAGGGGGCGCGAGCAGTACTTC. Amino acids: CASSLEGDRGREQYF.

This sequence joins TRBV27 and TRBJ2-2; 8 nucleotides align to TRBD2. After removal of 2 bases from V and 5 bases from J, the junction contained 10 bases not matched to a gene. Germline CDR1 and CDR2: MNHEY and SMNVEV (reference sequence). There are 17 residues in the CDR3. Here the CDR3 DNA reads TGTGCCAGCAGTTTACTTGGCGGGAGGATTGTAACCGGGGAGCTGTTTTTT. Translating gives CASSLLGGRIVTGELFF.

The CDR3 sequence: CSAHYTEAFF. CDR3 nucleotide sequence: TGCAGCGCCCACTATACTGAAGCTTTCTTT. The genes are TRBV29-1 and TRBJ1-1, with D hard to call. The V gene lost 7 bases and the J gene lost 5 bases, with 8 bases spanning the gap. The CDR3 sequence is 10 residues long. The germline CDR1 and CDR2 sequences are SQVTM and ANQGSEA.

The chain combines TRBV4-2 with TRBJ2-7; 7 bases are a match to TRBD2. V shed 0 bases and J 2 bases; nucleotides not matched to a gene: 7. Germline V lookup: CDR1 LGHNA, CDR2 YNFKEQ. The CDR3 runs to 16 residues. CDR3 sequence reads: CASSQENGGLTYEQYF. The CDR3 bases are TGTGCCAGCAGCCAAGAGAACGGGGGGTTAACCTACGAGCAGTACTTC.

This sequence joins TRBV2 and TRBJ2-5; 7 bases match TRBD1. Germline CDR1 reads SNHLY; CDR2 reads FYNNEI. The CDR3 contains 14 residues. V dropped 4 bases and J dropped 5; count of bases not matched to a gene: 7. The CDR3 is CASSAGTGAETQYF. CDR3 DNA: TGTGCCAGCAGTGCGGGAACAGGGGCGGAGACCCAGTACTTC.

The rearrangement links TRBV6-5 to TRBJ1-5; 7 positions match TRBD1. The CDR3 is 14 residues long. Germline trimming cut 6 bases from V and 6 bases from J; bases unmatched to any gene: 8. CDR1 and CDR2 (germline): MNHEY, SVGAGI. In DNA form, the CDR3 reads TGTGCCAGCAGAGTAGACAGGGTTGGTCAGCCCCAGCATTTT. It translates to CASRVDRVGQPQHF.

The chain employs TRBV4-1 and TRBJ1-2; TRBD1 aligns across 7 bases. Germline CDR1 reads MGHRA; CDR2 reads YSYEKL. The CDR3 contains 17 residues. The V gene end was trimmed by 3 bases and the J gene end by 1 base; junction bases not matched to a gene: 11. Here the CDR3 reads CASSQDGTVSLNYGYTF. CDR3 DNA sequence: TGCGCCAGCAGCCAGGACGGGACAGTATCACTTAACTATGGCTACACCTTC.

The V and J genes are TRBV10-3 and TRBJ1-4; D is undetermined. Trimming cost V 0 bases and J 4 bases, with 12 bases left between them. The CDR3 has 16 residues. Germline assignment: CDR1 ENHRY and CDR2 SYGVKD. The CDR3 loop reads CAISESWQAYNEKLFF. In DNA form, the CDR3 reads TGTGCCATCAGTGAGTCCTGGCAGGCCTATAATGAAAAACTGTTTTTT.

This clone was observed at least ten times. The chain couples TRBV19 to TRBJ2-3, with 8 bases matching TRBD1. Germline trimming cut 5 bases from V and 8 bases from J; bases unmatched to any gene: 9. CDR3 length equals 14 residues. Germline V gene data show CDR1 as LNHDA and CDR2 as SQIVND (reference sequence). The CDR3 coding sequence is TGTGCCAGTAGTCAGGGGGCGCAAGGGGGTACGCAGTATTTT. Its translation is CASSQGAQGGTQYF.

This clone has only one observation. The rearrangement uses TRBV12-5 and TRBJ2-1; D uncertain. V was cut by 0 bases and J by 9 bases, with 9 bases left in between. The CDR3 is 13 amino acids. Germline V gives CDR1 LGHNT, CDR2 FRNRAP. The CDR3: CASGLVEPGEQFF. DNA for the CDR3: TGTGCTAGTGGTTTGGTAGAGCCGGGTGAGCAGTTCTTC. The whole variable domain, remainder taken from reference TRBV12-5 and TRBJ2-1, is DARVTQTPRHKVTEMGQEVTMRCQPILGHNTVFWYRQTMMQGLELLAYFRNRAPLDDSGMPKDRFSAEMPDATLATLKIQPSEPRDSAVYFCASGLVEPGEQFFGPGTRLTVL.

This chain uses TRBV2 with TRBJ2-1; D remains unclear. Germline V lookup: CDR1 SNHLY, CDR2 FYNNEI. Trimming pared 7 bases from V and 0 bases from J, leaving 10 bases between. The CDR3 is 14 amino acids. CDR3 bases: TGTGCCAGCAACCCCCTGAGCTCCTACAATGAGCAGTTCTTC. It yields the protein CASNPLSSYNEQFF.

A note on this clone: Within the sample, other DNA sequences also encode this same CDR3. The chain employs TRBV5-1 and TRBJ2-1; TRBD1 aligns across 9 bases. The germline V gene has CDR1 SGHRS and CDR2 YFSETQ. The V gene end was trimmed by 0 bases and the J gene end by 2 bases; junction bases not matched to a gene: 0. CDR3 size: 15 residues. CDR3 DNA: TGCGCCAGCAGCTTGGGACAGGGGGCCTACAATGAGCAGTTCTTC. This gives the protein CASSLGQGAYNEQFF.

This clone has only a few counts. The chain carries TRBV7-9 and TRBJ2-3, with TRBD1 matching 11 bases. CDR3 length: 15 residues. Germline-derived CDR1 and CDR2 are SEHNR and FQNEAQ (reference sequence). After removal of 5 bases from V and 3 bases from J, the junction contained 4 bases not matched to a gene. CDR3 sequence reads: CASSPGQGGTDTQYF. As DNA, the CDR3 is TGTGCCAGCAGCCCGGGACAGGGGGGAACAGATACGCAGTATTTT.

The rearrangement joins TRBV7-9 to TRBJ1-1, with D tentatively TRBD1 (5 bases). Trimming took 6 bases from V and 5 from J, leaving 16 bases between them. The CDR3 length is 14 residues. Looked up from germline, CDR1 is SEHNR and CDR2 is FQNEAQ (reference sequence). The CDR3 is CASSSPGQTTEAFF. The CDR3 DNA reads TGTGCCAGCAGTAGCCCCGGACAAACAACTGAAGCTTTCTTT. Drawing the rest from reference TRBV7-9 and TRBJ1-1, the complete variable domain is DTGVSQNPRHKITKRGQNVTFRCDPISEHNRLYWYRQTLGQGPEFLTYFQNEAQLEKSRLLSDRFSAERPKGSFSTLEIQRTEQGDSAMYLCASSSPGQTTEAFFGQGTRLTVV.

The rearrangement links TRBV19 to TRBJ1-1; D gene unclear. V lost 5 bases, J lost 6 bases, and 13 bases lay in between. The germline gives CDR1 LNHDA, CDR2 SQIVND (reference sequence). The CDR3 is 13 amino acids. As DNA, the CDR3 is TGTGCCAGTAGTCTAGGCCGGACTGCTGAAGCTTTCTTT. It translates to CASSLGRTAEAFF.

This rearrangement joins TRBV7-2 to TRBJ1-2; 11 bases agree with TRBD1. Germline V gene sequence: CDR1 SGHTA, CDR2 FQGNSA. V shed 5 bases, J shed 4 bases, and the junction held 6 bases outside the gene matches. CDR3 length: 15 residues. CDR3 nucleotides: TGTGCCAGCAGCCGCGGACAGGGGGCGAGCTATGGCTACACCTTC. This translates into CASSRGQGASYGYTF.

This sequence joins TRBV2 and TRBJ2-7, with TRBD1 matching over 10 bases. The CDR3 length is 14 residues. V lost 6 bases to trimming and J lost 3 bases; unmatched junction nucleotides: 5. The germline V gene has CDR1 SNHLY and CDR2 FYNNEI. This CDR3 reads CASRDRGEGYEQYF. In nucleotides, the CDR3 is TGTGCCAGCAGGGACAGGGGGGAAGGCTACGAGCAGTACTTC.

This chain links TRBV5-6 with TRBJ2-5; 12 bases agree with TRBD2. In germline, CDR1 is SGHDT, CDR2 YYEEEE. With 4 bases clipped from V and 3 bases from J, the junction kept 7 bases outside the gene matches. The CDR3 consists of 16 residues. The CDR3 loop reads CASSQTSGGAEETQYF. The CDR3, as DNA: TGTGCCAGCAGCCAGACTAGCGGGGGTGCGGAAGAGACCCAGTACTTC.

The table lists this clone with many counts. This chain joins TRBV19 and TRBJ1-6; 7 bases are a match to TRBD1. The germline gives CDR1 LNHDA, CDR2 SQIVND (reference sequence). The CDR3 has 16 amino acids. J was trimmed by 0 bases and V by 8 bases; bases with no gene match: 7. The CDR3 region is CASQGQESSYNSPLHF. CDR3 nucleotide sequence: TGTGCCAGTCAAGGACAGGAGAGCTCCTATAATTCACCCCTCCACTTT.

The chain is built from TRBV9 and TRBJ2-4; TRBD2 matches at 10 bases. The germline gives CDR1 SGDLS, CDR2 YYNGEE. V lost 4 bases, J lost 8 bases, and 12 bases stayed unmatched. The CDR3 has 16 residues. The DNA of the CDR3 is TGTGCCAGCAGCTTGCAGCGGGGGGGCCAGGGAGACATTCAGTACTTC. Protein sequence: CASSLQRGGQGDIQYF.

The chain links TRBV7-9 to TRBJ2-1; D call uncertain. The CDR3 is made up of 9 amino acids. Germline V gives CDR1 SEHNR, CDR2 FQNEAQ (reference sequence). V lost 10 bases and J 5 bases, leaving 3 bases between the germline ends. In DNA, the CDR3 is TGTGCCACCGACAATGAGCAGTTCTTC. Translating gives CATDNEQFF.

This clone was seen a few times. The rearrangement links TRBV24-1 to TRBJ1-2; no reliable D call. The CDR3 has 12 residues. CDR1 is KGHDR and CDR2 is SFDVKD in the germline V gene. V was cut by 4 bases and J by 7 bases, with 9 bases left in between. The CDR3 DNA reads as TGTGCCACCAGTGACCTCGGTGGTGGCTACACCTTC. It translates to CATSDLGGGYTF.

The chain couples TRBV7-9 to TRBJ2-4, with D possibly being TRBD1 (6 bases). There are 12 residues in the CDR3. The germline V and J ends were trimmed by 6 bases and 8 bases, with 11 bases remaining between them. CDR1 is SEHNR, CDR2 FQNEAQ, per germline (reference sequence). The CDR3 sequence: CASSKQGDIQYF. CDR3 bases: TGTGCCAGCAGTAAACAGGGTGACATTCAGTACTTC.

CDR3 loop: CASRRTANSPLHF. As DNA, the CDR3 is TGTGCCAGCAGACGGACAGCCAATTCACCCCTCCACTTT. The chain recombines TRBV12-3 or TRBV12-4 with TRBJ1-6; tentatively, D is TRBD1 (6 bases). The germline V and J ends were trimmed by 6 bases and 7 bases, with 10 bases remaining between them. The CDR3 totals 13 residues.